One T cell receptor beta chain is described in this entry. As yet, its antigen is unknown. 13 Jbeta primers and 60 Vbeta primers were used for the PCR. TCRdb's table, derived via immunoSEQ multiplex PCR, lists solely in-frame clones and lacks some. This table lists 150,000 to 200,000 clones. The record originates from a study of cytomegalovirus exposure and HLA in healthy donors. Broader study findings: Per a prior analysis, the majority of TCR beta V segments were productive roughly 87% or roughly 30% of the time.

The V gene's germline CDR1 is SGHAT and CDR2 FQNNGV. The CDR3 is 15 residues long. The V gene end was trimmed by 5 bases and the J gene end by 5 bases; junction bases not matched to a gene: 9. The chain couples TRBV11-2 to TRBJ1-1, with TRBD1 matching 9 bases. The specimen was PBMCs. This TCR derives from a woman younger than 35 in good health and CMV-seropositive. CDR3 nucleotides: TGTGCCAGCAGCCCGTGGGACAGGGTGGAGACTGAAGCTTTCTTT. This sequence encodes CASSPWDRVETEAFF.